This T cell receptor beta chain was obtained from a study of blood T cell repertoires in COVID-19 (dated by TCRdb to the early 2020s). General notes on the study: The collaborator samples originated in the United States, Italy and Spain and spanned the acute and convalescent phases of COVID-19. The material from the prospective study consisted of cDNA or gDNA derived from T cells, B-cell-depleted T cells, or PBMCs. Subjects who had been exposed to COVID-19, were actively infected with it, or had recovered from it provided the deeply sampled blood TCRbeta repertoires that made up the dataset. The repertoires were released in a freely available public database meant as a resource for research on the immune response to SARS-CoV-2. Samples were obtained from the ongoing ImmuneRACE study (first 160 participants) and from some 1,200 subjects provided by 6 global collaborators. A de-identified subject ID, COVID-19 status, age in years and sex were almost always included in the sample metadata. Where available, HLA class I and class II types were taken from metadata supplied by the sample provider and were not determined by assay-based typing. Points the paper makes about the study in general: Clinical and demographic metadata were provided uncurated, with the amount varying by source and participant.

Taken from cysteine to phenylalanine, the CDR3 has 16 residues. Only the CDR3 region is kept as DNA, spanning 48 bases read in frame from base 1. As for this clone: The target of this receptor is not known. The input lacks base qualities; no much larger clone sits a single base away.

Whole blood was collected in K2EDTA tubes by collaborating institutions according to the institutions' own protocols. For TCRbeta analysis, collaborators shipped samples as frozen whole blood, isolated PBMCs, or DNA extracted from either of those sample types. TCRbeta CDR3 regions were amplified from genomic DNA by means of the immunoSEQ Assay, a bias-controlled multiplex PCR. The source study handled its data this way. The number of nucleated cells in each sample was estimated from the amplification of reference gene primers within the assay. Sequence reads were collapsed and filtered to measure the absolute abundance of every unique TCRbeta CDR3 rearrangement. Productive Simpson clonality was computed per sample as the square root of Simpson's diversity index over productive rearrangements. TCRdb stores this immuneACCESS table with in-frame sequences only. Part of the clones is absent; in the studies checked, under half of the shortfall reflects unresolved V genes, and no reason is known for the rest. D and trimming were read from the DNA, whereas the V and J calls and clone size are those reported in that table. A total of 75,000 to 100,000 clones appear in this sample, roughly four fifths of them only once. The ten largest clones represent 21% of the sample.

This sequence was found in a human donor in a cohort sampled during active COVID-19. Sequenced material: peripheral blood. The V gene is TRBV21-1 and the J gene is TRBJ1-5; TRBD1 is the table's D call, not checked against the DNA. TRBV21-1 is classified as a pseudogene. The CDR3 reads as follows: CASSRNSPYSNQPQHF. The nucleotide sequence is given as TGTGCCAGCAGCAGGAACAGTCCATATAGCAATCAGCCCCAGCATTTT.